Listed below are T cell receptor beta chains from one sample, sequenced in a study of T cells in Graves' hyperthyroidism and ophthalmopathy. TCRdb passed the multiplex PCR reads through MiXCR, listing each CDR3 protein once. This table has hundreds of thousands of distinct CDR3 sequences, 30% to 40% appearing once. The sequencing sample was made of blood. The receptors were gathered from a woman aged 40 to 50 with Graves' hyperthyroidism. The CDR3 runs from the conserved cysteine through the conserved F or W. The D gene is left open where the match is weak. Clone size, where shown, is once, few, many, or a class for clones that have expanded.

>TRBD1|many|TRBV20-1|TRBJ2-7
TGCAGTGCTAGACGGACAGGGCATGACGAGCAGTACTTC
CSARRTGHDEQYF
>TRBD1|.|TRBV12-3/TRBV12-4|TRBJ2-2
TGTGTTACAACGTTGGACAGGGTCACCGGGGAGCTGTTTTTT
CVTTLDRVTGELFF
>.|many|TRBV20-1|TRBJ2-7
TGCAGTGCTAGAGAGCCGGGCAGGGTGTACGAGCAGTACTTC
CSAREPGRVYEQYF
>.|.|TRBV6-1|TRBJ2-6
TGTGCCAGCGCCAGGGTTCCTGGGGCCAACGTCCTGACTTTC
CASARVPGANVLTF
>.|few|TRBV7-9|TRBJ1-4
TGTGCCGGAAAGACAGGTTCGAGCGAAAAACTGTTTTTT
CAGKTGSSEKLFF
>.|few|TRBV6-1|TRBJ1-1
TGTGCCAGCAGTGAACAGGATTTGACTGAAGCTTTCTTT
CASSEQDLTEAFF
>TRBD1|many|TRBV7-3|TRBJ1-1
TGTGCCAGCAGTCGGACAGGGGCGACGAACACTGAAGCTTTCTTT
CASSRTGATNTEAFF
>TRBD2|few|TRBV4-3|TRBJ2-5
TGCGCCAGCAGCTTCTCGGGACTAGCGGAACAAGAGACCCAGTACTTC
CASSFSGLAEQETQYF
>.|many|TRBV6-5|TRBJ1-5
TGTGCCAGCAGTCGTTCGGGGGAATGGCATTTT
CASSRSGEWHF
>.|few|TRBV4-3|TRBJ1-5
TGCGCCAGCAGCCAAGACCCCTTTTGGCCCCAGCATTTT
CASSQDPFWPQHF
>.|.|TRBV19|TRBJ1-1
TGTGCCAGTACTCCGGGACCTCTTTCCGAAGCTTTCTTT
CASTPGPLSEAFF
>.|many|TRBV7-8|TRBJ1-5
TGTGCCAGCAGCTTATACGACGGTAATCAGCCCCAGCATTTT
CASSLYDGNQPQHF
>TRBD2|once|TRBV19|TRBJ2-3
TGTGCCAGTAGGCCGACTAGCGGTAAGGGAGATACGCAGTATTTT
CASRPTSGKGDTQYF
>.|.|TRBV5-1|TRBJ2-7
TGCGCCAGCAGCCGGGGGTCCGCCATACTGACCTACGAGCAGTACTTC
CASSRGSAILTYEQYF
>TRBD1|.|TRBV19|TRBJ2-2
TGTGCCAGTAGTATTTGGGACAGCCACACCGGGGAGCTGTTTTTT
CASSIWDSHTGELFF